Reported below is one T cell receptor beta chain. This sample was taken from a study of blood T cell repertoires in COVID-19. Turning to the study itself: Whether acute or convalescent, the COVID-19 samples came from the United States, Italy and Spain. The cDNA or gDNA used as material had been derived from T cells, B-cell-depleted T cells, or PBMCs.

V shed 4 bases and J 5 bases; nucleotides not matched to a gene: 11. Looked up from germline, CDR1 is SGHRS and CDR2 is YFSETQ. The CDR3 loop spans 17 amino acids. Original analysis: Nucleated cell number was recorded as an estimate derived from reference gene primer amplification. The method was immunoSEQ multiplex PCR; TCRdb's version includes in-frame clones alone and lacks a portion of them. V and J calls and clone size are given by that table; D and trimming were obtained from the DNA. The data hold roughly 160,000 clones, with around 82% observed a single time. The sequencing sample was made of peripheral blood. The chain uses TRBV5-1 and TRBJ2-3; 12 positions agree with TRBD1. The source of this sequence is a man between 65 and 85 years old with active or convalescent COVID-19. The DNA for the CDR3 is TGCGCCAGCAGCCCCGCCTGGGACAGGGGGCGCGGAGATACGCAGTATTTT. Amino acid sequence: CASSPAWDRGRGDTQYF.